This T cell receptor (beta chain) was recovered during a study of T cell responses to AZD1222 COVID-19 vaccine (dated by TCRdb to the early 2020s). Study-wide context: AZD1222 recipients with second doses at about 4 weeks or about 12 weeks were pooled, because spike-specific TCR depth and breadth did not differ between schedules. A total of 233 trial participants underwent TCR sequencing, of whom approximately 210 received two doses of AZD1222 and about 25 received two doses of the MenACWY control vaccine. Trial participants were enrolled into age subgroups of 18-55, 56-69 and 70-plus years, which contained around 150, 28 and 57 TCR-sequenced participants, respectively. Summary of the overall study and its limitations: In the small 56-69-year group, the increase in depth fell short of significance, most likely because of low power. Spike-specific TCR breadth and depth rose significantly after two AZD1222 doses compared with day 0 and with MenACWY recipients. Nearly half of unique spike-specific TCRs reportedly recognized epitopes outside regions mutated in the B.1.351 and B.1.1.7 variants. CD4 TCRs associated with the vaccine covered the entire spike protein, and the dominant responses were in regions 160-218 and 743-854. Only five to seven AZD1222 recipients were SARS-CoV-2 seropositive at baseline, limiting conclusions about previously exposed vaccinees. Most participants were white British and females outnumbered males, and the authors suggested that clonal diversity may have been underestimated. No day 14 peak-response samples were available, so repertoires were characterized only after the peak T cell response.

The sample's time point label, in plain terms: baseline before first vaccination. Samples from vaccinated people were obtained from the UK trials COV001 and COV002, which included a single-blind randomized controlled phase 2/3 trial of AZD1222 (ChAdOx1 nCoV-19) in healthy adults. For TCRbeta chain sequencing, PBMC samples from trial participants were taken at day 0 and at day 28 after the second dose. CDR1 and CDR2 are read off the germline V gene as SGHVS and FNYEAQ. The CDR3 runs 13 residues from the cysteine to the phenylalanine. The DNA shown is the 39-base CDR3, in frame from base 1. Trimming takes 0 bases from V and 5 bases from J, and the germline ends sit 8 bases apart. The CDR3 regions of human TCRbeta chains were analyzed by immunosequencing. For the original study's pipeline: TCRs in the repertoires were matched against a reference library of SARS-CoV-2-specific TCRs that had been generated with the MIRA antigen-specificity platform. Breadth was defined as the fraction of unique TCRs that were SARS-CoV-2-associated. Depth was defined as the fraction of total T cells that were SARS-CoV-2-associated. Using the MIRA data, every spike-specific TCR was mapped to the spike region that the TCR reacted to and assigned to either a CD4 or a CD8 class. Log10-transformed breadth and depth values were compared by one-way ANOVA with Sidak's multiple comparisons tests. What TCRdb holds here is the immuneACCESS table cut down to in-frame rearrangements. Part of the clones is not present; checked against another copy, under half of the missing clones reflect an unresolved V gene, and the others are unexplained. V, J and clone size were drawn from that table, and D and trimming were deduced from the DNA. In all, the sample holds about 110,000 clones, and around 91% of those were seen once. Under 25% of the sample is held by the ten biggest clonotypes.

A word on this clone: The target of this receptor is not known. No base quality information exists; no much larger clone differs at one position.

This chain is built from TRBV7-6 and TRBJ2-7; the D segment may tentatively be TRBD1 or TRBD2, each giving 5 matched bases. Sample: peripheral blood, taken on day 0 of AZD1222 vaccination. This receptor was identified in an adult in good health. Here is the DNA: TGTGCCAGCAGCTTAGCTTGGGGGAACGAGCAGTACTTC. It encodes CASSLAWGNEQYF.